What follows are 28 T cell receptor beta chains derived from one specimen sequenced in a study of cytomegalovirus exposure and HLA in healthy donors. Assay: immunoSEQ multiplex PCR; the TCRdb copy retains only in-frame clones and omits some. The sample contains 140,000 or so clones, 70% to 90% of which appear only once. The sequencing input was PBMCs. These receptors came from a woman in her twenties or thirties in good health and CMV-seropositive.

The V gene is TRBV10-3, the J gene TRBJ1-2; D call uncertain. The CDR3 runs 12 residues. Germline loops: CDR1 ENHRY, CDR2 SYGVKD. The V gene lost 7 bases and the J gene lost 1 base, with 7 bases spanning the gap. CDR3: CAIKRDNYGYTF. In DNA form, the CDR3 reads TGTGCCATCAAGCGGGATAACTATGGCTACACCTTC.

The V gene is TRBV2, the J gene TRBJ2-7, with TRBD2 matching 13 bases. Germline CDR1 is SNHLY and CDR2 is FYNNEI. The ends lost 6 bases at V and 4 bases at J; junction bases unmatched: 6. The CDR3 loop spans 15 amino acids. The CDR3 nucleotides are TGTGCCAGCAGGAACGGACTAGCGGGAGAGTACGAGCAGTACTTC. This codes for CASRNGLAGEYEQYF.

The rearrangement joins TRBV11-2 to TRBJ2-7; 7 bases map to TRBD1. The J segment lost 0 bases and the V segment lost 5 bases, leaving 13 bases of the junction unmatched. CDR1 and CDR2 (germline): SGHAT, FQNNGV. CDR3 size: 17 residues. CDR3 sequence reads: CASSPSRRTGSSYEQYF. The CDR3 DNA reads TGTGCCAGCAGCCCTAGCCGGCGGACAGGTTCCTCCTACGAGCAGTACTTC.

The CDR3 is CASSLPVSPQETQYF. The CDR3 DNA sequence: TGTGCCAGCAGCTTACCGGTTTCCCCCCAAGAGACCCAGTACTTC. The V call is TRBV11-1, the J call TRBJ2-5; D not resolved. This CDR3 is built from 15 residues. The V gene lost 2 bases and the J gene lost 1 base, with 11 bases spanning the gap. The V gene's germline CDR1 is SGHAT and CDR2 FQDESV (reference sequence). The whole variable domain, remainder taken from reference TRBV11-1 and TRBJ2-5, is EAEVAQSPRYKITEKSQAVAFWCDPISGHATLYWYRQILGQGPELLVQFQDESVVDDSQLPKDRFSAERLKGVDSTLKIQPAELGDSAMYLCASSLPVSPQETQYFGPGTRLLVL.

The CDR3 region is CASRISGEREQFF. CDR3 nucleotide sequence: TGTGCCAGCAGGATTAGCGGAGAGAGGGAGCAGTTCTTC. The chain is built from TRBV2 and TRBJ2-1; TRBD2 is a possible D gene (6 bases). The ends were cut back, 6 bases at V and 10 bases at J, with 16 bases in the middle. Germline assignment: CDR1 SNHLY and CDR2 FYNNEI. This CDR3 has 13 residues.

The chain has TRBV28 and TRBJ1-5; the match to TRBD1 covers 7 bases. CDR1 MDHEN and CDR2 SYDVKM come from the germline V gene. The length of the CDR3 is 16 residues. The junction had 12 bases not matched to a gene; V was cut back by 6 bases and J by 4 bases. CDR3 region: CASSRDRVGENQPQHF. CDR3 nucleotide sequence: TGTGCCAGCAGCCGAGACAGGGTTGGGGAGAATCAGCCCCAGCATTTT. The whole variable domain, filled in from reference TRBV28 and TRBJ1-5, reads DVKVTQSSRYLVKRTGEKVFLECVQDMDHENMFWYRQDPGLGLRLIYFSYDVKMKEKGDIPEGYSVSREKKERFSLILESASTNQTSMYLCASSRDRVGENQPQHFGDGTRLSIL.

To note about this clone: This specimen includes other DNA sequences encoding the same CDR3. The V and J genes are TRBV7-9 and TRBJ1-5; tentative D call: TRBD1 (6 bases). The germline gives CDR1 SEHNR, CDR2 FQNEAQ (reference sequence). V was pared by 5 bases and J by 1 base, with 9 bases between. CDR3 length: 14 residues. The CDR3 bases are TGTGCCAGCAGCCCTGACAGGAGCAATCAGCCCCAGCATTTT. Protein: CASSPDRSNQPQHF.

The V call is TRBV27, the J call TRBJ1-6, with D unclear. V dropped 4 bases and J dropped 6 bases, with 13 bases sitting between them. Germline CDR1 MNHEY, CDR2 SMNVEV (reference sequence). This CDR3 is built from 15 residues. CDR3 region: CASSSPGSGNSPLHF. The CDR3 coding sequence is TGTGCCAGCAGTTCTCCAGGCAGTGGTAATTCACCCCTCCACTTT.

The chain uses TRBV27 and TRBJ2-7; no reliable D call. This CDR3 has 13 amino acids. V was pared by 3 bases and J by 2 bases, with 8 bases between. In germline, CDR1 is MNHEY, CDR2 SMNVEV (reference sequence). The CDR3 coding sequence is TGTGCCAGCAGTTTTACCCCGGCCTACGAGCAGTACTTC. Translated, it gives CASSFTPAYEQYF.

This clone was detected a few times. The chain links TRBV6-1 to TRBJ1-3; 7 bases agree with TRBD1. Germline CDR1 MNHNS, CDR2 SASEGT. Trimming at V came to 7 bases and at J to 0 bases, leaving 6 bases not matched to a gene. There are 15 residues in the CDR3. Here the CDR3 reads CASNSGTVSGNTIYF. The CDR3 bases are TGTGCCAGCAATTCCGGGACAGTCTCTGGAAACACCATATATTTT.

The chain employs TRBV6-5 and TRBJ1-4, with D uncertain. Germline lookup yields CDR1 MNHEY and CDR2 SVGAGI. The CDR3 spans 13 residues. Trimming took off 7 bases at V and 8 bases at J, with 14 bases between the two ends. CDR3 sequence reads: CASTSSPQEKLFF. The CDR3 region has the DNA TGTGCCAGCACTTCCTCCCCCCAGGAAAAACTGTTTTTT.

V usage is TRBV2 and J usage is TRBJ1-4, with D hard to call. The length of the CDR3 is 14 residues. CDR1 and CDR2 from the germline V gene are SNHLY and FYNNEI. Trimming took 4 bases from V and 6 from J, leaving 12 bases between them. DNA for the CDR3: TGTGCCAGCAGTGCCGACTCTGATCATGAAAAACTGTTTTTT. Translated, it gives CASSADSDHEKLFF.

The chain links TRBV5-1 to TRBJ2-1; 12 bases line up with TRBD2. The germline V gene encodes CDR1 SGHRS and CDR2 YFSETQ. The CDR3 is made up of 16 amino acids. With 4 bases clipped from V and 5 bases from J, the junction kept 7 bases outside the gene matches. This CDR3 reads CASSTPGLAGNNEQFF. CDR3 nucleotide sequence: TGCGCCAGCAGCACCCCGGGACTAGCGGGTAACAATGAGCAGTTCTTC.

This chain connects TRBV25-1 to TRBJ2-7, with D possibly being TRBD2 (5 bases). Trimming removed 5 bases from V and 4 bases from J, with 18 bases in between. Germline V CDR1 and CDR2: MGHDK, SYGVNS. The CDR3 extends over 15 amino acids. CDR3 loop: CASSLTGGRTYEQYF. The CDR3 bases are TGTGCCAGCAGTTTGACCGGTGGCAGGACTTACGAGCAGTACTTC.

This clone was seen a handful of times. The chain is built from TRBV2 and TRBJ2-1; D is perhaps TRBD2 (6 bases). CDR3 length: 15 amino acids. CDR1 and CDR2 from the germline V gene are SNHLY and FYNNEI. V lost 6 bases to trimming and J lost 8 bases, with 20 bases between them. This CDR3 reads CASRENGGSLYEQFF. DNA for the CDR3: TGTGCCAGCAGGGAGAATGGGGGGAGTCTCTATGAGCAGTTCTTC.

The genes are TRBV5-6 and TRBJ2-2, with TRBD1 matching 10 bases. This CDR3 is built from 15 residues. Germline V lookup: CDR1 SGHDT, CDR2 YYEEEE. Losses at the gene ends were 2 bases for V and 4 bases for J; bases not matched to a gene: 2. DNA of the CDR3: TGTGCCAGCAGCTTTGGGACAGGGGTCACCGGGGAGCTGTTTTTT. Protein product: CASSFGTGVTGELFF.

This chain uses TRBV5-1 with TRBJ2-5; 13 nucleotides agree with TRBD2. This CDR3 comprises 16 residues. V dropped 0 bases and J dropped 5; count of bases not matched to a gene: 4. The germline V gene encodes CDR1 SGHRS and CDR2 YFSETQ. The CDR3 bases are TGCGCCAGCAGCTTGGGGGGACTAGCGGGAAGGGAGACCCAGTACTTC. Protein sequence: CASSLGGLAGRETQYF.

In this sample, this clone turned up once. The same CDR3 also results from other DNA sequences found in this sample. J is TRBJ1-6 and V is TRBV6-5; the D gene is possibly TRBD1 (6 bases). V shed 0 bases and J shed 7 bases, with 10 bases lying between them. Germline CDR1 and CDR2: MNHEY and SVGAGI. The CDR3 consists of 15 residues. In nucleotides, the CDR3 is TGTGCCAGCAGTTACTCGAACAGGGCGAATTCACCCCTCCACTTT. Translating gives CASSYSNRANSPLHF.

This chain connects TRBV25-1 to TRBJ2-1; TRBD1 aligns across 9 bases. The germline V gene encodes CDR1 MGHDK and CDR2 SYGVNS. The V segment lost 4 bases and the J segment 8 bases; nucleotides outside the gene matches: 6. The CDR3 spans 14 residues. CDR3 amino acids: CASSGPGQGHEQFF. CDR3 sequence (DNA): TGTGCCAGCAGTGGGCCGGGACAGGGCCATGAGCAGTTCTTC. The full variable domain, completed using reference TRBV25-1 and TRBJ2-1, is EADIYQTPRYLVIGTGKKITLECSQTMGHDKMYWYQQDPGMELHLIHYSYGVNSTEKGDLSSESTVSRIRTEHFPLTLESARPSHTSQYLCASSGPGQGHEQFFGPGTRLTVL.

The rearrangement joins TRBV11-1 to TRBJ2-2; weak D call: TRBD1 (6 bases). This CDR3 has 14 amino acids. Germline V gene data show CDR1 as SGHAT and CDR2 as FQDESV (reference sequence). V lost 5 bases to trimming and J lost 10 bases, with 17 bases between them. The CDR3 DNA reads TGTGCCAGCAGCGCTGGACAGATGTGGAAGGAGCTGTTTTTT. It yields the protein CASSAGQMWKELFF.

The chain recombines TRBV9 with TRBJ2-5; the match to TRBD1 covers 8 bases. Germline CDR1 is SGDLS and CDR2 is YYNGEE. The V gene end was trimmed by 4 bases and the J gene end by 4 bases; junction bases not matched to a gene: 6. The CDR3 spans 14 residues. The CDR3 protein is CASSFRTGLETQYF. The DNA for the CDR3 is TGTGCCAGCAGCTTCCGGACAGGGCTAGAGACCCAGTACTTC. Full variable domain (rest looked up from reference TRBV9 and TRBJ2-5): DSGVTQTPKHLITATGQRVTLRCSPRSGDLSVYWYQQSLDQGLQFLIQYYNGEERAKGNILERFSAQQFPDLHSELNLSSLELGDSALYFCASSFRTGLETQYFGPGTRLLVL.

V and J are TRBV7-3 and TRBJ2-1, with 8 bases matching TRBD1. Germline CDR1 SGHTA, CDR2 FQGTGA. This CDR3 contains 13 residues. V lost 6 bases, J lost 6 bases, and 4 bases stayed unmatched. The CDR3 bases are TGTGCCAGCAGTTCCACAGGGGGCAATGAGCAGTTCTTC. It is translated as CASSSTGGNEQFF. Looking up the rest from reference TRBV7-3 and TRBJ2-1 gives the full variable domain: GAGVSQTPSNKVTEKGKYVELRCDPISGHTALYWYRQSLGQGPEFLIYFQGTGAADDSGLPNDRFFAVRPEGSVSTLKIQRTERGDSAVYLCASSSTGGNEQFFGPGTRLTVL.

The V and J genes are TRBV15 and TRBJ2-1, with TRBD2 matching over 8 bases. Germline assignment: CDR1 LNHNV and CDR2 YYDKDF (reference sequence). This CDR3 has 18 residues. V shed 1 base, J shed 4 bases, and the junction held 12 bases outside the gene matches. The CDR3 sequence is CATSRVPGGGRGYNEQFF. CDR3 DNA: TGTGCCACCAGCAGAGTCCCCGGCGGGGGGCGGGGATACAATGAGCAGTTCTTC.

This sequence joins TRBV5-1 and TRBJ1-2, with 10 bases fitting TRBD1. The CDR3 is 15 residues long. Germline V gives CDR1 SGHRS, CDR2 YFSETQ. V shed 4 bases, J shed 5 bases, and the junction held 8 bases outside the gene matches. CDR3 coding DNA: TGCGCCAGCAGCCTACGACAGGGGGCTCAGTATGGCTACACCTTC. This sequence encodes CASSLRQGAQYGYTF. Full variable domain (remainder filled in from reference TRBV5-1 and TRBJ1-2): KAGVTQTPRYLIKTRGQQVTLSCSPISGHRSVSWYQQTPGQGLQFLFEYFSETQRNKGNFPGRFSGRQFSNSRSEMNVSTLELGDSALYLCASSLRQGAQYGYTFGSGTRLTVV.

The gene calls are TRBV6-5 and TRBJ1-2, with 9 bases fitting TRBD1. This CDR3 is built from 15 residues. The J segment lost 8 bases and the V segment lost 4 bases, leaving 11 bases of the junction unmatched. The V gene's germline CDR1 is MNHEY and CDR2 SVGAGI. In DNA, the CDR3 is TGTGCCAGCAGTTCACTCGGACAGGGGATGGGAGGCTACACCTTC. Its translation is CASSSLGQGMGGYTF.

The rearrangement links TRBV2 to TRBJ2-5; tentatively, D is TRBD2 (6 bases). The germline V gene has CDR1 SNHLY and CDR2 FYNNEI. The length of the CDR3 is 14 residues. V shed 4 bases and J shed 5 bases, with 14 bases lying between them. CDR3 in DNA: TGTGCCAGCAGTGCAAACGGGGGTGGGGAGACCCAGTACTTC. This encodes CASSANGGGETQYF.

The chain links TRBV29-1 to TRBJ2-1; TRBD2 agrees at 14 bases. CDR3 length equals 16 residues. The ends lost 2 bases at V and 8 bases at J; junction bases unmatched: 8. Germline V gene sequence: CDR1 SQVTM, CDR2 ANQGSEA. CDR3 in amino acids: CSVEFGTSGRGDEQFF. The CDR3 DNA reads TGCAGCGTTGAATTCGGGACTAGCGGGAGAGGGGATGAGCAGTTCTTC.

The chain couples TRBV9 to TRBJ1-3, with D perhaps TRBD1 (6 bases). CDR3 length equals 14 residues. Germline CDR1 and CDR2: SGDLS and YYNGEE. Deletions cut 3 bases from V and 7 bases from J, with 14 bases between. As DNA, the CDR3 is TGTGCCAGCAGCGAGCAGGGGCGTCGGAACACCATATATTTT. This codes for CASSEQGRRNTIYF.